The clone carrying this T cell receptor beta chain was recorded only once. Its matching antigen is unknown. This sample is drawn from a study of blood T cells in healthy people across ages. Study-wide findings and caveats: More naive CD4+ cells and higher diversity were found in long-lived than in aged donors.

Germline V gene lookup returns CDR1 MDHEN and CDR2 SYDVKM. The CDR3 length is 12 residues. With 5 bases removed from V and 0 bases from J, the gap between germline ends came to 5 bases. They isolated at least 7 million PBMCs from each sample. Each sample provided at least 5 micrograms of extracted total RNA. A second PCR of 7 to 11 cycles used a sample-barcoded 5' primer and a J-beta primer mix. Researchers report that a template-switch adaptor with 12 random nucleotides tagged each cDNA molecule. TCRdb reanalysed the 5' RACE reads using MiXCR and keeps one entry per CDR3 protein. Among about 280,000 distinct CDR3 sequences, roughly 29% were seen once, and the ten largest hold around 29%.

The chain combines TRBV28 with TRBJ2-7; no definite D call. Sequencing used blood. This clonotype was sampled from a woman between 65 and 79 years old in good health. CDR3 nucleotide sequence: TGTGCCAGCAGTCCGGCCTCCTACGAGCAGTACTTC. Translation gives CASSPASYEQYF.